This T cell receptor beta chain was recorded in a study of T cells after yellow fever vaccination. Overall study results and limits: A weaker but faster secondary response was observed, peaking on day 5 versus 15.

TCRdb fed the 5' RACE reads into MiXCR, producing one record per CDR3 protein. The sample includes 300,000 or so distinct CDR3 sequences, 4% seen only once; the top ten take less than 25%. A note on this clonotype: The antigen is not known.

V lost 10 bases, J lost 7 bases, and 13 bases lay in between. The CDR3 sequence is 11 residues long. Germline lookup yields CDR1 MNHEY and CDR2 SVGAGI. The sequence came from a young man who received the YFV17D yellow fever vaccine. The chain employs TRBV6-5 and TRBJ1-2; D is undetermined. The sequencing here drew on PBMCs, taken 5 days after the yellow fever booster vaccination. CDR3 nucleotide sequence: TGTGCCACCACCCAGCGGGCTGGCTACACCTTC. Its translation is CATTQRAGYTF.